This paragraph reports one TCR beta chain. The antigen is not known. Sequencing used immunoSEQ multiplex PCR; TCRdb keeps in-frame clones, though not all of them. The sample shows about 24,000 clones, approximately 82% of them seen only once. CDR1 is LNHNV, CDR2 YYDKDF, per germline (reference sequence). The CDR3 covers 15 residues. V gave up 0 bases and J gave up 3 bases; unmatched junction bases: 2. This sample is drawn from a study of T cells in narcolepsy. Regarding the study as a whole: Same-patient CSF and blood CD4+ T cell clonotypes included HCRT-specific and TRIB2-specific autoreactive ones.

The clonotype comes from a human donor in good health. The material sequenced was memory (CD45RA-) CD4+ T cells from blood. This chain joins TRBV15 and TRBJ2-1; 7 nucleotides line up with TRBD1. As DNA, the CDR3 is TGTGCCACCAGCAGAGACGACAGGGTCTACAATGAGCAGTTCTTC. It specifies CATSRDDRVYNEQFF.